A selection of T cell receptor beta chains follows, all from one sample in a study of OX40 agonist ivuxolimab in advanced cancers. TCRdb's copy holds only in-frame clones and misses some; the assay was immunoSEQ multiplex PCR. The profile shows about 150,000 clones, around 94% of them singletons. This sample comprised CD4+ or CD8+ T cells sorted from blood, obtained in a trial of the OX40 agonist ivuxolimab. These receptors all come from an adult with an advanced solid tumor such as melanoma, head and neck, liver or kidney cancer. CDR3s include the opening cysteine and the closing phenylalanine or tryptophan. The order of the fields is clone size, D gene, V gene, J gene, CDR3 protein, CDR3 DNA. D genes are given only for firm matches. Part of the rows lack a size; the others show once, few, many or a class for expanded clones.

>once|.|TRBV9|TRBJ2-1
CASSVNNEQFF
TGTGCCAGCAGCGTTAACAATGAGCAGTTCTTC
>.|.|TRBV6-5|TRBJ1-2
CASSLDKNYGYTF
TGTGCCAGCAGTCTGGACAAGAACTATGGCTACACCTTC
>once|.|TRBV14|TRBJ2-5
CASNTQAGETQYF
TGTGCCAGCAACACACAGGCCGGAGAGACCCAGTACTTC
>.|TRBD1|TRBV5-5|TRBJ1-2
CASSLVGQVNYGYTF
TGTGCCAGCAGCTTGGTCGGACAGGTTAACTATGGCTACACCTTC
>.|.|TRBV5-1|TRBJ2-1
CASSWGDGSYNEQFF
TGCGCCAGCAGCTGGGGGGACGGCTCCTACAATGAGCAGTTCTTC
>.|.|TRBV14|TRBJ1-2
CASSQVTGPNYGYTF
TGTGCCAGCAGCCAAGTTACAGGCCCTAACTATGGCTACACCTTC
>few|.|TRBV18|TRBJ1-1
CASSPPASSNTEAFF
TGTGCCAGCTCACCACCGGCCAGTTCGAACACTGAAGCTTTCTTT
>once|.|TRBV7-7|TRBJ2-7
CASSLDRYYEQYF
TGTGCCAGCAGCTTAGACAGATACTACGAGCAGTACTTC
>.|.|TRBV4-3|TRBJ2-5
CASSHHGVFETQYF
TGCGCCAGCAGCCATCATGGGGTTTTTGAGACCCAGTACTTC
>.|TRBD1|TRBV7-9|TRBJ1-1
CASSPWTGTGTEAFF
TGTGCCAGCAGCCCCTGGACAGGGACGGGGACTGAAGCTTTCTTT
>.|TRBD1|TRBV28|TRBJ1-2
CASSPGQGFYGYTF
TGTGCCAGCAGCCCTGGACAGGGGTTCTATGGCTACACCTTC
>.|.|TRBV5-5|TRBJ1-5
CASRRLSDSNQPQHF
TGTGCCAGCAGGCGTTTGTCGGACAGCAATCAGCCCCAGCATTTT
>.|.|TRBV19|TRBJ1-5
CASSIGNLWRQPQHF
TGTGCCAGTAGTATAGGGAATCTGTGGCGTCAGCCCCAGCATTTT
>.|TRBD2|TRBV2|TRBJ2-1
CASSEVLAGGRNEQFF
TGTGCCAGCAGTGAGGTACTAGCGGGGGGGCGCAATGAGCAGTTCTTC
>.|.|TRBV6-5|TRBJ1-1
CASSWAAEAFF
TGTGCCAGCAGCTGGGCCGCTGAAGCTTTCTTT
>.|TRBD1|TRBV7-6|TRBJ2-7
CASSLAGDSSYEQYF
TGTGCCAGCAGCTTAGCCGGGGACAGTAGTTACGAGCAGTACTTC
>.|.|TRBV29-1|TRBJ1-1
CSVEGGINTEAFF
TGCAGCGTTGAGGGGGGAATAAACACTGAAGCTTTCTTT